The T cell receptor beta chain under discussion was sequenced for a study of memory CD4+ T cells and cytomegalovirus serostatus. Background on the study: Donors were healthy Belgian adults, 8 to 10 CMV seropositive and some 24 seronegative.

Germline assignment: CDR1 MNHEY and CDR2 SVGAGI. This CDR3 spans 14 amino acids. V lost 6 bases to trimming and J lost 7 bases; unmatched junction nucleotides: 7. As handled by the study authors: Out-of-frame sequences were removed, leaving some 2 million distinct TCRbeta sequences. Measured with immunoSEQ multiplex PCR; TCRdb has only the in-frame clones, and not every one. The V and J calls and the clone size are those of that table, but D and trimming were determined from the DNA. The sample has about 82,000 clones, around 80% seen once. The sort gate was single viable CD3+CD4+CD8-CD45RO+ cells for memory CD4+ T cells. CMV serostatus came from serum IgG against pp150, pp28, p38, p52. Total CD4+ T cells were enriched by CD4 positive selection.

The clonotype comes from an adult in good health and CMV-seronegative. Sequencing was done on a sample of memory CD4+ T cells from blood. The chain is built from TRBV6-5 and TRBJ1-2; 11 bases agree with TRBD1. In nucleotides, the CDR3 is TGTGCCAGCAGGGACAGGGGGCTAGTAGGTGGCTACACCTTC. It specifies CASRDRGLVGGYTF.